This T cell receptor beta chain was obtained from a study of CD8+CD57+ T cells in acquired aplastic anemia. On the study more broadly: Average DNA yield from sorted CD4+ and CD8+ cells was around 3.2 ug. Roughly 10.8 million reads were obtained on average for healthy donor CD4+ cells.

Study conclusions and caveats: Both patients and controls carried the same twenty-nine CD8+ CDR3 sequences. Patients and healthy controls showed no significant CD8+ Simpson's diversity difference.

Genomic DNA templated the TCR beta VDJ and CDR3 profiling. MiXCR, run by TCRdb on the reads, gives a single entry per CDR3 protein. The table shows over 200,000 distinct CDR3 sequences, with roughly 55% occurring only once. With respect to this clonotype: Its antigen is not identified.

Sequencing was carried out using sorted CD4+, CD8+, or CD8+CD57+ T cells (not recorded which) from PBMCs. The TCR was taken from a human donor in good health.

The CDR3 DNA follows: TGTGCCAGCAGCCGGGATGACAGGGTCTACGAGCAGTACTTC. Translating it yields CASSRDDRVYEQYF. V gene TRBV7-9 combines with J gene TRBJ2-7; TRBD1 matches at 7 bases. CDR3 length equals 14 residues. Germline values: CDR1 SEHNR, CDR2 FQNEAQ (reference sequence). V was pared by 5 bases and J by 3 bases, with 7 bases of the junction left unmatched.